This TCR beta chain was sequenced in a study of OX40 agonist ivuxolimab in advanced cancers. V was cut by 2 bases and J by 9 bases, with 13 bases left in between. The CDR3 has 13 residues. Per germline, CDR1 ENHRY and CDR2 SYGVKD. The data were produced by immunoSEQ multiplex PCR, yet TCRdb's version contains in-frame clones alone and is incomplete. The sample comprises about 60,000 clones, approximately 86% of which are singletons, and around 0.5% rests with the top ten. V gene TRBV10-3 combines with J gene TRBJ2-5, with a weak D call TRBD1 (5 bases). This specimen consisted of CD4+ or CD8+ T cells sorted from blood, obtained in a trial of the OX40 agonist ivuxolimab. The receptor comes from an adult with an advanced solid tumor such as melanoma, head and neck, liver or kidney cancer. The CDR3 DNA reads TGTGCCATCAGTGAGCCCAGGGAAGGGGCCCAGTACTTC. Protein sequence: CAISEPREGAQYF.